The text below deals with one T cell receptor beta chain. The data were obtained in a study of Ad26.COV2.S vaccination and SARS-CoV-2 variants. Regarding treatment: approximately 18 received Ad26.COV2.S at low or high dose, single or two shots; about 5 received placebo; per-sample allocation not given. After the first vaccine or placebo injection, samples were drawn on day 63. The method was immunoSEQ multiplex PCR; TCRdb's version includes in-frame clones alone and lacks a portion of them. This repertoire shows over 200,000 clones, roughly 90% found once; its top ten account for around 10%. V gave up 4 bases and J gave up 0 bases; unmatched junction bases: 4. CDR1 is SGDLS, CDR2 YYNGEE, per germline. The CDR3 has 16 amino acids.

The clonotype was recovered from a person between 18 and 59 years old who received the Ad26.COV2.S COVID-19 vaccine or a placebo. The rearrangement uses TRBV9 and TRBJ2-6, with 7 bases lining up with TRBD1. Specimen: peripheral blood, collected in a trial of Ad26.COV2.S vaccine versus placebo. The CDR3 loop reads CASSRDRDSGANVLTF. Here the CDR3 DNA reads TGTGCCAGCAGCAGAGACAGGGACTCTGGGGCCAACGTCCTGACTTTC.